Listed here are 22 T cell receptor beta chains from one sample, sequenced in a study of T cell responses to AZD1222 COVID-19 vaccine. Clones were sequenced by immunoSEQ multiplex PCR, and TCRdb holds only the in-frame ones, with some missing. The sample holds 140,000 or so clones; just under 95% are singletons and the top ten take around 1.8%. This specimen consisted of peripheral blood, obtained on day 0 of AZD1222 vaccination. The origin of the receptors is an adult in good health.

The genes are TRBV30 and TRBJ2-3; 7 bases agree with TRBD1. This CDR3 spans 15 amino acids. Germline lookup yields CDR1 GTSNPN and CDR2 SVGIG (reference sequence). The V gene end was trimmed by 3 bases and the J gene end by 0 bases; junction bases not matched to a gene: 6. For the CDR3, the DNA is TGTGCCTGGAGGACGACAGGGCTCAGCACAGATACGCAGTATTTT. Translated, it gives CAWRTTGLSTDTQYF.

CDR3 region: CASSEIPPGHGGEQYF. The CDR3 nucleotides read TGTGCCAGCAGTGAAATCCCCCCAGGGCACGGTGGCGAGCAGTACTTC. The V call is TRBV25-1, the J call TRBJ2-7; D perhaps matches TRBD1 (5 bases). Germline CDR1 and CDR2: MGHDK and SYGVNS. The CDR3 is 16 amino acids. Between the trimmed V and J ends, which lost 2 bases and 6 bases, there was a span of 20 bases.

CDR3 nucleotides: TGTGCCAGCAGCTCCCGGACTAGCGGCTCCTACGAGCAGTACTTC. Translating gives CASSSRTSGSYEQYF. This sequence joins TRBV7-8 and TRBJ2-7; 10 bases map to TRBD2. Germline V gene lookup returns CDR1 SGHVS and CDR2 FQNEAQ. Trimming cost V 4 bases and J 0 bases; bases outside gene matches: 3. The CDR3 sequence is 15 residues long.

This chain links TRBV6-5 with TRBJ1-1; the D is unclear. The V and J ends lost 0 bases and 0 bases respectively, with 5 bases between them. The CDR3 loop spans 14 amino acids. The germline V gene encodes CDR1 MNHEY and CDR2 SVGAGI. CDR3: CASSYSQLNTEAFF. The CDR3 DNA reads as TGTGCCAGCAGTTACTCTCAGCTGAACACTGAAGCTTTCTTT.

J is TRBJ1-6 and V is TRBV5-1; 7 bases fit TRBD1. Per germline, CDR1 SGHRS and CDR2 YFSETQ. The CDR3 totals 15 residues. J lost 8 bases, V lost 3 bases, and 8 bases had no gene match. CDR3 region: CASSWGDSPYSPLHF. The CDR3 region has the DNA TGCGCCAGCAGCTGGGGGGACAGCCCTTATTCACCCCTCCACTTT.

The count of this clone is one. The V call is TRBV5-4, the J call TRBJ1-2; D is ambiguous. The CDR3 extends over 13 amino acids. Germline V CDR1 and CDR2: SGHNT, YYREEE (reference sequence). The germline V and J ends were trimmed by 5 bases and 2 bases, with 10 bases remaining between them. CDR3 in amino acids: CASRETENYGYTF. In DNA, the CDR3 is TGTGCCAGCAGGGAGACGGAGAACTATGGCTACACCTTC.

The J gene is TRBJ1-2, the V gene TRBV24-1; 9 bases are a match to TRBD1. Germline CDR1 KGHDR, CDR2 SFDVKD. V gave up 3 bases and J gave up 6 bases; unmatched junction bases: 4. The length of the CDR3 is 14 residues. The CDR3 nucleotides read TGTGCCACCAGTGATCTCCGGGACAGGGATGGCTACACCTTC. Encoded protein: CATSDLRDRDGYTF.

This clone is a singleton in its sample. The DNA of the CDR3 is TGTGCCAGCAGTCTTGGGGGCATCCCTAACTATGGCTACACCTTC. Translated, it gives CASSLGGIPNYGYTF. J is TRBJ1-2 and V is TRBV6-5; D is possibly TRBD1 (6 bases). V was trimmed by 5 bases and J by 0 bases, leaving 13 bases between them. Germline V gene sequence: CDR1 MNHEY, CDR2 SVGAGI. The CDR3 runs 15 residues.

This chain uses TRBV7-2 with TRBJ1-2, with D unclear. This CDR3 is 13 amino acids long. Trimming removed 1 base at V and 3 bases at J, with 6 bases between. The V gene's germline CDR1 is SGHTA and CDR2 FQGNSA. CDR3 coding DNA: TGTGCCAGCAGCTTAGTTAGTTACTATGGCTACACCTTC. Translated: CASSLVSYYGYTF.

The chain combines TRBV6-5 with TRBJ2-7; D unresolved. Per germline, CDR1 MNHEY and CDR2 SVGAGI. Trimming took 8 bases from V and 4 from J, leaving 6 bases between them. The CDR3 contains 10 residues. The CDR3 sequence: CASGKYEQYF. CDR3 coding DNA: TGTGCCAGCGGAAAGTACGAGCAGTACTTC.

The chain combines TRBV3-1 (or the pseudogene TRBV3-2) with TRBJ1-1, with 7 bases aligning to TRBD1. V lost 1 base and J lost 6; bases outside the gene matches: 8. The CDR3 has 15 amino acids. The germline gives CDR1 LGHDT, CDR2 YNNKEL (reference sequence). This chain's CDR3 is CASSQVGGGGAEAFF. The CDR3 nucleotides read TGTGCCAGCAGCCAAGTCGGAGGGGGCGGGGCTGAAGCTTTCTTT.

The V gene is TRBV5-1, the J gene TRBJ1-2; D is unresolved. This CDR3 spans 17 amino acids. Trimming took off 0 bases at V and 4 bases at J, with 19 bases between the two ends. Germline V gives CDR1 SGHRS, CDR2 YFSETQ. CDR3 sequence reads: CASSLVLGNGPSYGYTF. CDR3 bases: TGCGCCAGCAGCTTGGTCTTGGGCAACGGGCCTTCCTATGGCTACACCTTC.

This clone was seen a handful of times. J is TRBJ1-5 and V is TRBV10-2, with D possibly being TRBD1 (6 bases). The V end lost 7 bases, the J end lost 5 bases, and 15 bases lay between the germline ends. CDR3 length: 14 amino acids. CDR1 and CDR2 (germline): WSHSY, SAAADI. CDR3 coding DNA: TGCGCCAGCACACCTGAGGGGGTCCATCAGCCCCAGCATTTT. The encoded protein is CASTPEGVHQPQHF.

This clone was detected once. The V call is TRBV18, the J call TRBJ2-5; either TRBD1 or TRBD2 may supply D (5 bases each). V gave up 3 bases and J gave up 5 bases, with 16 bases separating them. The CDR3 loop spans 15 amino acids. CDR1 and CDR2 from the germline V gene are KGHSH and LQKENI. CDR3 coding DNA: TGTGCCAGCTCACCTCGAGAGGGGAATAGGGAGACCCAGTACTTC. It yields the protein CASSPREGNRETQYF.

This chain uses TRBV3-1 (or the pseudogene TRBV3-2) with TRBJ2-7, with D perhaps TRBD1 (5 bases). With 1 base removed from V and 0 bases from J, the gap between germline ends came to 13 bases. The CDR3 extends over 16 amino acids. CDR1 is LGHDT, CDR2 YNNKEL, per germline (reference sequence). The CDR3 here is CASSQGYRNPSYEQYF. The CDR3 coding sequence is TGTGCCAGCAGCCAAGGCTACAGGAACCCCTCCTACGAGCAGTACTTC.

This clone was found a few times. This chain connects TRBV3-1 (or the pseudogene TRBV3-2) to TRBJ2-1; the match to TRBD2 covers 13 bases. Germline CDR1 and CDR2: LGHDT and YNNKEL (reference sequence). The CDR3 consists of 16 residues. Germline trimming cut 2 bases from V and 12 bases from J; bases unmatched to any gene: 10. The CDR3 region is CASSQQGTSGTKAQFF. CDR3 nucleotide sequence: TGTGCCAGCAGCCAACAGGGGACTAGCGGGACTAAGGCGCAGTTCTTC.

CDR3 bases: TGTGCCGGTACTAGCGGTCCCGGCACCGGGGAGCTGTTTTTT. Protein sequence: CAGTSGPGTGELFF. The chain carries TRBV6-6 and TRBJ2-2; 8 nucleotides line up with TRBD2. V lost 11 bases and J lost 4; bases outside the gene matches: 9. Per germline, CDR1 MNHNY and CDR2 SVGAGI (reference sequence). This CDR3 contains 14 residues.

The V gene is TRBV5-4, the J gene TRBJ2-5; D is unclear. CDR3 length equals 13 residues. In germline, CDR1 is SGHNT, CDR2 YYREEE (reference sequence). The V and J ends lost 0 bases and 5 bases respectively, with 8 bases between them. CDR3 in amino acids: CASSLGSGETQYF. The CDR3 DNA follows: TGTGCCAGCAGCTTGGGGTCGGGTGAGACCCAGTACTTC.

V gene TRBV19 combines with J gene TRBJ2-3; D is tentatively TRBD1 or TRBD2 (5 bases each). The V gene's germline CDR1 is LNHDA and CDR2 SQIVND (reference sequence). Trimming took 8 bases from V and 3 from J, leaving 21 bases between them. CDR3 size: 16 residues. In DNA, the CDR3 is TGTGCCAGTCGACACAGGTGGGGGTACGGGACAGATACGCAGTATTTT. Its translation is CASRHRWGYGTDTQYF.

This clone was found once. This chain uses TRBV21-1 with TRBJ2-1; the table's D call of TRBD2 was not tested on the DNA. TRBV21-1 is a pseudogene. This CDR3 has 15 residues. CDR3 nucleotides: TGTGCCAGCAGCAAATCTAGCTCCGGAATTAGTGAGCAGTTCTTC. Translated, it gives CASSKSSSGISEQFF.

The count of this clone is one. This CDR3 reads CASWGDRQPYSGNTIYF. CDR3 nucleotide sequence: TGTGCCAGCTGGGGGGACCGACAGCCCTACTCTGGAAACACCATATATTTT. The chain links TRBV6-4 to TRBJ1-3; a possible D gene is TRBD1 (5 bases). There are 17 residues in the CDR3. Deletions cut 8 bases from V and 0 bases from J, with 20 bases between. CDR1 and CDR2 (germline): MRHNA, SNTAGT.

This clone was detected once. This chain uses TRBV19 with TRBJ2-3, with 11 bases matching TRBD1. CDR3 length: 15 amino acids. Trimming removed 5 bases from V and 5 bases from J; junction bases left unmatched: 6. The germline V gene encodes CDR1 LNHDA and CDR2 SQIVND (reference sequence). The CDR3 loop reads CASSFAGQGEDTQYF. In DNA form, the CDR3 reads TGTGCCAGTAGTTTCGCGGGACAGGGGGAAGATACGCAGTATTTT.